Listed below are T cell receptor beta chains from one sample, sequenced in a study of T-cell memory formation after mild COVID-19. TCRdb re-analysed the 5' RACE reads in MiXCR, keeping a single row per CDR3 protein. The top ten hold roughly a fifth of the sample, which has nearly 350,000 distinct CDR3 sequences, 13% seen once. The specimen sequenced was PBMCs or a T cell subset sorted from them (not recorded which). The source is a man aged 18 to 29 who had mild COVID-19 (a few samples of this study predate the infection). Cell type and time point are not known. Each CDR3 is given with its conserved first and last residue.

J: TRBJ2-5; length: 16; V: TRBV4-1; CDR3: CASSREDRGGPATQYF
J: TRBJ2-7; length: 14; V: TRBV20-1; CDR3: CSATPGQGPYEQYF
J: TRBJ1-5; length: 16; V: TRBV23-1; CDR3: CASSHPGQPFNQPQHF
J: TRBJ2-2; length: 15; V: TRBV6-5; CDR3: CASSSTGVNTGELFF
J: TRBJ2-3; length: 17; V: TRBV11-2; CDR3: CASSLEVGSLSTDTQYF
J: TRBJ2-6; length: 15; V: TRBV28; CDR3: CASSSHDTGANVLTF
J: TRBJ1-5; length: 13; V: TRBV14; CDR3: CASSQGPGQPQHF
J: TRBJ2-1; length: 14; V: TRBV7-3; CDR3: CASSLDFRDNEQFF
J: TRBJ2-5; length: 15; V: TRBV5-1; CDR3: CASSPGLGFQETQYF
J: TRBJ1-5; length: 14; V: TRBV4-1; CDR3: CASSQGQGTRPQHF
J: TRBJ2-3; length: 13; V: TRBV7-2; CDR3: CASSSEFGDTQYF
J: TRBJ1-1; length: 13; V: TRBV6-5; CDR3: CASSPAGGAEAFF
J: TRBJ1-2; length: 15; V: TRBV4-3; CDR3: CASSPYGGGSYGYTF
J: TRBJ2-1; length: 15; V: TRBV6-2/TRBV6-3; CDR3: CASGPDRASWSEQFF
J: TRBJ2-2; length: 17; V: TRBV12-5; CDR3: CASGLAGTSGVTGELFF
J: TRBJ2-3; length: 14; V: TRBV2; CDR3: CASRKGEPTDTQYF
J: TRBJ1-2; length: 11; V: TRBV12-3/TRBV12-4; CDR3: CASRTGYGYTF
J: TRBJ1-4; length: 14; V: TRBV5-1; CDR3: CASSMGSLNEKLFF
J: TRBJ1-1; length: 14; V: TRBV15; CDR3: CATSKRVTGIEAFF
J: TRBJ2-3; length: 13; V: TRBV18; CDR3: CASSPPIWDTQYF
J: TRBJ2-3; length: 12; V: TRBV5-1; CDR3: CASSQSLDTQYF
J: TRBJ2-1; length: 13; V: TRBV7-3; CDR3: CASSSPGSHEQFF
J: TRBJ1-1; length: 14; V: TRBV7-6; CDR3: CASSQDVMNTEAFF
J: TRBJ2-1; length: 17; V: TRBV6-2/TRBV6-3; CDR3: CASSYGTSGGVNNEQFF
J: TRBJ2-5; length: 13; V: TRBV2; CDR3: CATHGASQETQYF